Here is one T cell receptor beta chain with its context. Its antigen is still unknown. The sample belongs to a study of beta chain features in type 1 diabetes. For the study at large: On cell yields, gender and age, patients and healthy donors were similar.

The CDR3 has 12 amino acids. Germline-derived CDR1 and CDR2 are MDHEN and SYDVKM. The J segment lost 3 bases and the V segment lost 7 bases, leaving 2 bases of the junction unmatched. The sequenced template was cDNA made from the entire isolated RNA. Assay used: immunoSEQ multiplex PCR; TCRdb lists only in-frame clones, some missing. This table holds about 400,000 clones, roughly an eighth found once. Purities in excess of 95% were seen in all sorted populations. Notes on the study in general: Type 1 diabetes patients had fewer VDJ junction insertions and more deletions. Moderate but significant shortening of TCRB CDR3s was recorded in all four CD4+ subsets from Type 1 diabetes patients. PCR might pick shorter templates more often, in the same way for patients and controls.

Material: naive CD4+ T cells from blood. This TCR came from a woman under 30 with type 1 diabetes. This chain uses TRBV28 with TRBJ2-7; 8 bases line up with TRBD2. Here the CDR3 reads CASKTSGYEQYF. CDR3 nucleotide sequence: TGTGCCAGCAAAACTAGCGGCTACGAGCAGTACTTC.